The clone carrying this T cell receptor beta chain was detected many times. The antigen remains undetermined. PBMCs stored at -80 C, 2 million in total, were the source of the unsorted libraries. The sample belongs to a study of neurological immune-mediated disorders. One entry per CDR3 protein, called by TCRdb with MiXCR from the 5' RACE reads. Altogether tens of thousands of distinct CDR3 sequences are present, approximately 4.5% being singletons, with the ten largest covering approximately 5.4%. General observations from the study: No CDR3 amino acid sequences were shared by expanded clones across subjects, suggesting private repertoires in all groups.

This CDR3 has 13 residues. V gave up 6 bases and J gave up 6 bases; unmatched junction bases: 9. The germline gives CDR1 DFQATT, CDR2 SNEGSKA (reference sequence). The sequence was obtained from a woman between 55 and 75 years old with multiple sclerosis. Input material: PBMCs. V and J are TRBV20-1 and TRBJ2-3; 7 nucleotides line up with TRBD2. CDR3: CSAEAGVGDTQYF. DNA for the CDR3: TGCAGTGCCGAGGCGGGAGTCGGGGATACGCAGTATTTT.